This T cell receptor beta chain emerged from a study of beta chain features in type 1 diabetes. After removal of 3 bases from V and 5 bases from J, the junction contained 6 bases not matched to a gene. Germline loops: CDR1 SGHRS, CDR2 YFSETQ. CDR3 length equals 16 residues. The sample holds a few counts of this clone. The target antigen is unknown. Study findings and constraints: HLA effects on TCRB rearrangement stayed unresolved here. TCRB CDR3 length was moderately but significantly reduced in all four CD4+ subsets of Type 1 diabetes patients.

cDNA synthesis used the whole RNA isolate, giving expressed TCRB sequences. Assay used: immunoSEQ multiplex PCR; TCRdb lists only in-frame clones, some missing. The sample comprises hundreds of thousands of clones, around a sixth of which are singletons, and about 0.086% rests with the top ten. Researchers reported sorting CD4+ naive, central memory, regulatory and stem cell-like memory cells via CD45RO/CCR7/CD25/CD127/CD95/CD27. The sample was naive CD4+ T cells from blood. The rearrangement uses TRBV5-1 and TRBJ2-3, with 13 bases matching TRBD2. This sequence originates from a young man in good health. CDR3 in DNA: TGCGCCAGCAGCTCCAGACTAGCGGGGGGCGGAGATACGCAGTATTTT. Protein: CASSSRLAGGGDTQYF.